This passage covers 7 T cell receptor beta chains from one sample sequenced in a study of T cells after posttransplantation cyclophosphamide. Treatment was busulfan-fludarabine conditioning, a marrow graft, and cyclophosphamide on days +3 and +4. Libraries were prepared by immunoSEQ multiplex PCR; TCRdb keeps only in-frame clonotypes and omits some of them. The profile shows tens of thousands of clones, about 92% of them singletons. The material was PBMCs, obtained around 58 days after allogeneic stem cell transplant with posttransplant cyclophosphamide. The receptors were gathered from a male patient between 60 and 69 years old who received an allogeneic stem cell transplant from a related donor and was CMV-positive. The T cells may partly be graft donor cells.

The table lists this clone with a count of one. The rearrangement joins TRBV15 to TRBJ2-3; 12 bases map to TRBD2. Germline V CDR1 and CDR2: LNHNV, YYDKDF (reference sequence). Trimming removed 6 bases from V and 1 base from J; junction bases left unmatched: 5. The CDR3 has 16 residues. The CDR3 nucleotides read TGTGCCACCAGGACTAGCGGGGGAGGGGGCACAGATACGCAGTATTTT. Its protein is CATRTSGGGGTDTQYF.

The chain has TRBV19 and TRBJ2-3, with a possible D match to TRBD1 (6 bases). Per the germline V gene, CDR1 is LNHDA and CDR2 is SQIVND (reference sequence). V lost 7 bases and J 3 bases, leaving 17 bases between the germline ends. This CDR3 has 15 amino acids. The CDR3: CASKPGHTVTDTQYF. CDR3 coding DNA: TGTGCCAGTAAGCCGGGACATACGGTTACAGATACGCAGTATTTT.

V and J are TRBV5-4 and TRBJ2-7; 7 positions agree with TRBD1. The ends lost 4 bases at V and 1 base at J; junction bases unmatched: 5. CDR3 length: 14 residues. CDR1 SGHNT and CDR2 YYREEE come from the germline V gene (reference sequence). CDR3 region: CASSGDSKSYEQYV. CDR3 DNA: TGTGCCAGCAGCGGGGACAGTAAATCCTACGAGCAGTACGTC.

The CDR3 reads CASSKSGTASYEQYF. CDR3 nucleotides: TGTGCCAGCAGCAAATCCGGGACAGCCTCCTACGAGCAGTACTTC. The chain recombines TRBV9 with TRBJ2-7; 7 positions match TRBD1. CDR3 length equals 15 residues. Germline V gene lookup returns CDR1 SGDLS and CDR2 YYNGEE. V was clipped by 4 bases and J by 0 bases; unmatched bases: 7. The variable domain in full, completed from reference TRBV9 and TRBJ2-7, reads DSGVTQTPKHLITATGQRVTLRCSPRSGDLSVYWYQQSLDQGLQFLIQYYNGEERAKGNILERFSAQQFPDLHSELNLSSLELGDSALYFCASSKSGTASYEQYFGPGTRLTVT.

The J gene is TRBJ2-1, the V gene TRBV6-1, with TRBD2 identical over 8 bases. The CDR3 contains 15 residues. With 5 bases clipped from V and 2 bases from J, the junction kept 5 bases outside the gene matches. Looked up from germline, CDR1 is MNHNS and CDR2 is SASEGT. The CDR3 sequence is CASSPVSGTYNEQFF. The CDR3, as DNA: TGTGCCAGCAGTCCCGTTAGCGGGACCTACAATGAGCAGTTCTTC.

This rearrangement joins TRBV19 to TRBJ1-1, with no clear D. CDR1 LNHDA and CDR2 SQIVND come from the germline V gene (reference sequence). The V end was cut by 1 base, the J end by 8 bases, with 17 bases between. The CDR3 spans 15 residues. This CDR3 is CASSIVFGNQREAFF. CDR3 sequence (DNA): TGTGCCAGTAGTATAGTGTTTGGAAACCAGCGAGAAGCTTTCTTT.

V is TRBV10-2 and J is TRBJ1-2, with no clear D. Looked up from germline, CDR1 is WSHSY and CDR2 is SAAADI. The CDR3 length is 15 residues. Trimming cost V 2 bases and J 4 bases, with 14 bases left between them. The chain's CDR3 is CASSERGGSSYGYTF. In DNA, the CDR3 is TGCGCCAGCAGTGAGAGAGGCGGGAGCAGCTATGGCTACACCTTC.